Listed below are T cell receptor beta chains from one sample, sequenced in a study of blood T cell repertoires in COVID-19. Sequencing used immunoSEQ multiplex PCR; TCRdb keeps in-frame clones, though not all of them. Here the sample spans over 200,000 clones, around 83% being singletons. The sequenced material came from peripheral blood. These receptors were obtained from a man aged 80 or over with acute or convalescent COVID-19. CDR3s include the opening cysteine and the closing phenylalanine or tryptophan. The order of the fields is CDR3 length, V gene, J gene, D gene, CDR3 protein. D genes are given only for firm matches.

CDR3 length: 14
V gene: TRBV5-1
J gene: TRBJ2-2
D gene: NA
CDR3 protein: CASSLLSSSGELFF

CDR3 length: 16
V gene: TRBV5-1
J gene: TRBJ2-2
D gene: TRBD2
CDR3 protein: CASSLLAGGNTGELFF

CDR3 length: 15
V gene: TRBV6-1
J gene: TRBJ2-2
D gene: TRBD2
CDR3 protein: CASSEWLAETGELFF

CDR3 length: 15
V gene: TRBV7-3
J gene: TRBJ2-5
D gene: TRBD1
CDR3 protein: CASSLATGAQETQYF

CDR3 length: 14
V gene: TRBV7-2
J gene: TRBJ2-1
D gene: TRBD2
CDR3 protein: CASSTQPLAGAPFF

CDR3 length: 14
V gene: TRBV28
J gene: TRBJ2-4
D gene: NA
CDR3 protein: CASSLGTRQWFQYF

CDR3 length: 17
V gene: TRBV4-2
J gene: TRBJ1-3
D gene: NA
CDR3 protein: CASSLTGTPSSGNTIYF

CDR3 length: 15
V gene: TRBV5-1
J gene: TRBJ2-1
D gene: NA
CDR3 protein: CASSRPGLTSNEQFF

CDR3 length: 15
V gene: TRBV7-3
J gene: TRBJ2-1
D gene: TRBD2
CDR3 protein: CASSSSGRSYNEQFF

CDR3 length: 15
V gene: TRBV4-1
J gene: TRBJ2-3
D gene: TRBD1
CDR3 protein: CASSRIQGSSDTQYF

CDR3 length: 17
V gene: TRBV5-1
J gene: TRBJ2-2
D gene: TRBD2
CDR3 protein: CASSLPGLATNTGELFF

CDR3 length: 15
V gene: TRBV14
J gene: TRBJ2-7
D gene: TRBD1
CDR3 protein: CASSQARGLGLEQYF

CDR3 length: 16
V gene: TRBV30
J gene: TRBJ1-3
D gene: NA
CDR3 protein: CAWSVPRQLVGNTIYF

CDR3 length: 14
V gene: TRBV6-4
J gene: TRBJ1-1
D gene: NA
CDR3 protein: CASSVSPGNTEAFF

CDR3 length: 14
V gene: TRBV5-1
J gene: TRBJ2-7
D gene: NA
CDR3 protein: CASSQLRGASEQYF

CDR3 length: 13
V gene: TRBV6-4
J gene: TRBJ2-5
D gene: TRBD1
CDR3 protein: CASSESGGRTQYF

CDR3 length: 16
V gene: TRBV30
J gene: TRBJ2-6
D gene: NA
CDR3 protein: CAWSRGVVSGANVLTF

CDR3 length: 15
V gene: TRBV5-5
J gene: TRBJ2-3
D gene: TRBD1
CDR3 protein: CASSLSDRATDTQYF

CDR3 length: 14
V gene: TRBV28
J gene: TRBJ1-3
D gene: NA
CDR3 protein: CASSYEAPGNTIYF

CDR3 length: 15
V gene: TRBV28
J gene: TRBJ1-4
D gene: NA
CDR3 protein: CASSEKGATNEKLFF

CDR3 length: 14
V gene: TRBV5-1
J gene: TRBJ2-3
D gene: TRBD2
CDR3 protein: CASRIAGVRDTQYF

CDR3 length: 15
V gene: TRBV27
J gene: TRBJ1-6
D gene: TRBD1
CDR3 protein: CASSPLGQGNSPLHF

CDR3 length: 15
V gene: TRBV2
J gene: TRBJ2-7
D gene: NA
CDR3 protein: CASSDGRGSSYEQYF

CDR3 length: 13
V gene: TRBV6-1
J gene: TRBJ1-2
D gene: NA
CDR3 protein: CASSESGGYGYTF

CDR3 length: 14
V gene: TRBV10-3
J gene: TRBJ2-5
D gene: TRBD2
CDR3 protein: CAISKAGGQETQYF

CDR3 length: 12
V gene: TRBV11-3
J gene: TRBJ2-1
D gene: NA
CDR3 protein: CASSLDRVEQFF

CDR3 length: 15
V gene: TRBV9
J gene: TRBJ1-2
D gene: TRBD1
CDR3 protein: CASSARTGATYGYTF

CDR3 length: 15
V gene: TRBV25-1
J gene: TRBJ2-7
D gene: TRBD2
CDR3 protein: CASSGAGGPTYEQYF

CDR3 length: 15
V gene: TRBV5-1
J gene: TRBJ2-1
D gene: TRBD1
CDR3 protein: CASSLAGQAYNEQFF

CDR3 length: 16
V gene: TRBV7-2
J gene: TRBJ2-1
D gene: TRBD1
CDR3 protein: CASSSLTGPGKNEQFF

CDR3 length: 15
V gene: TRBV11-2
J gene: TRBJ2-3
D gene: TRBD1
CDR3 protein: CASSFSGQGTDTQYF

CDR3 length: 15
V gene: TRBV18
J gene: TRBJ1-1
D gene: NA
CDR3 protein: CASSPYRVLDTEAFF

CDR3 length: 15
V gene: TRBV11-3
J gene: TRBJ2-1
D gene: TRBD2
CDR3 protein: CASSISGENYNEQFF

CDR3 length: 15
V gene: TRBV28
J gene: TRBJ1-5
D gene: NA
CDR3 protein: CASSVQVPGDQPQHF

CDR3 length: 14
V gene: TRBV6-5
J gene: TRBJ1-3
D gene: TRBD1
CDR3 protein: CASSSRDRGNTIYF

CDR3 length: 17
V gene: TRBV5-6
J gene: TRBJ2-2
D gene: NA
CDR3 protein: CASSPGLKRVNTGELFF

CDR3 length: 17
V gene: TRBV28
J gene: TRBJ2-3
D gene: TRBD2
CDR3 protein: CASSGKGLAGVTDTQYF